Listed below are T cell receptor beta chains from one sample, sequenced in a study of cytomegalovirus exposure and HLA in healthy donors. TCRdb's table, derived via immunoSEQ multiplex PCR, lists solely in-frame clones and lacks some. The table includes roughly 150,000 clones, approximately 83% detected once. Sequencing was performed on PBMCs. These receptors originate from a male donor in good health and CMV-seronegative. The CDR3 runs from the conserved cysteine through the conserved F or W. The D gene is left open where the match is weak. Only some rows state a clone size, as once, few, many or a class for expanded clones.

size	J	D	V	CDR3	DNA
-	TRBJ2-7	TRBD1	TRBV27	CASGRTGIYEQYF	TGTGCCAGTGGTAGGACAGGGATTTACGAGCAGTACTTC
-	TRBJ1-4	TRBD1	TRBV11-2	CASSLLPGQGNEKLFF	TGTGCCAGCAGCCTACTTCCGGGACAGGGGAATGAAAAACTGTTTTTT
-	TRBJ2-7	TRBD1	TRBV7-9	CASSSQGAERAEQYF	TGTGCCAGCAGTTCACAGGGGGCGGAGAGGGCCGAGCAGTACTTC
-	TRBJ1-5	-	TRBV28	CASSLRGGSNQPQHF	TGTGCCAGCAGTTTAAGAGGGGGAAGCAATCAGCCCCAGCATTTT
-	TRBJ2-3	-	TRBV5-4	CASSLRQGGDTQYF	TGTGCCAGCAGCTTGCGGCAGGGTGGAGATACGCAGTATTTT
-	TRBJ2-7	TRBD1	TRBV28	CASSTLWDRGTYEQYF	TGTGCCAGCAGTACCCTCTGGGACAGGGGCACCTACGAGCAGTACTTC
-	TRBJ1-4	-	TRBV28	CASSTPLEARVNEKLFF	TGTGCCAGCAGCACCCCCCTAGAAGCCAGGGTTAATGAAAAACTGTTTTTT
few	TRBJ1-2	-	TRBV18	CASSPYEGDYGYTF	TGTGCCAGCTCACCATATGAAGGGGACTATGGCTACACCTTC
-	TRBJ2-7	TRBD1	TRBV18	CASSVPGQASEQYF	TGTGCCAGCTCAGTACCGGGACAGGCTTCCGAGCAGTACTTC
-	TRBJ1-2	TRBD1	TRBV29-1	CSVLRQGAMGYTF	TGCAGCGTCCTCCGACAGGGGGCGATGGGCTACACCTTC
-	TRBJ2-7	TRBD2	TRBV5-4	CASSVGLAGPYEQYF	TGTGCCAGCAGCGTGGGACTAGCGGGCCCCTACGAGCAGTACTTC
-	TRBJ1-2	-	TRBV19	CASSLPDTYGYTF	TGTGCCAGTAGTCTCCCAGACACCTATGGCTACACCTTC
-	TRBJ2-5	TRBD1	TRBV27	CASTGTGELREQYF	TGTGCCAGCACCGGGACAGGGGAATTGAGAGAGCAGTACTTC
-	TRBJ1-5	-	TRBV5-5	CASSLNGQGRNQPQHF	TGTGCCAGCAGCTTGAATGGTCAGGGGCGGAATCAGCCCCAGCATTTT
-	TRBJ2-1	-	TRBV5-8	CASSLGRRAYNEQFF	TGTGCCAGCAGCTTGGGGAGACGTGCCTACAATGAGCAGTTCTTC
-	TRBJ1-6	TRBD1	TRBV5-6	CASSIRDRAVPYNSPLHF	TGTGCCAGCAGCATACGGGACAGGGCAGTTCCCTATAATTCACCCCTCCACTTT
-	TRBJ1-1	-	TRBV7-9	CASSPGGTTEAFF	TGTGCCAGCAGCCCGGGGGGAACCACTGAAGCTTTCTTT
-	TRBJ1-2	TRBD1	TRBV4-2	CASSQGFGRGQESYTF	TGTGCCAGCAGCCAAGGGTTCGGCAGGGGGCAAGAAAGCTACACCTTC
-	TRBJ2-5	TRBD2	TRBV5-1	CASSLRTSGQETQYF	TGCGCCAGCAGCCTGCGGACTAGCGGCCAAGAGACCCAGTACTTC
few	TRBJ2-7	TRBD2	TRBV28	CASAREAGSYEQYF	TGTGCCAGCGCTCGGGAGGCCGGGTCGTACGAGCAGTACTTC
-	TRBJ1-1	-	TRBV30	CAWSDGTTTEAFF	TGTGCCTGGAGTGATGGGACAACCACTGAAGCTTTCTTT
-	TRBJ2-5	TRBD2	TRBV18	CASSPPWAPLAGPDQETQYF	TGTGCCAGCTCACCACCGTGGGCCCCACTAGCGGGGCCCGACCAAGAGACCCAGTACTTC
-	TRBJ2-3	-	TRBV2	CASTGVGTDTQYF	TGTGCCAGCACAGGGGTTGGGACAGATACGCAGTATTTT
-	TRBJ2-7	TRBD2	TRBV5-6	CASSFEAGGYEQYF	TGTGCCAGCAGCTTCGAAGCGGGGGGCTACGAGCAGTACTTC
-	TRBJ2-7	TRBD2	TRBV19	CASSPGRDEQYF	TGTGCCAGTAGCCCCGGGAGGGACGAGCAGTACTTC
-	TRBJ1-1	-	TRBV14	CASSQFYGPEGEAFF	TGTGCCAGCAGCCAATTCTACGGGCCCGAGGGAGAAGCTTTCTTT
-	TRBJ1-5	-	TRBV5-1	CASSLNWESPQHF	TGCGCCAGCAGCTTGAATTGGGAGTCGCCCCAGCATTTT